This record looks at one TCR beta chain sequence and its context. Its cognate antigen is unknown. Germline V gene data show CDR1 as MNHNS and CDR2 as SASEGT. The V segment lost 8 bases and the J segment 6 bases; nucleotides outside the gene matches: 8. The CDR3 is made up of 16 amino acids. Study results and caveats: Larger-cohort validation covered only one TCR beta V-J rearrangement.

From the 5' RACE reads, TCRdb called clonotypes with MiXCR, one entry per CDR3 protein. The sample yields some 62,000 distinct CDR3 sequences, more than 25% seen once. Sequenced: tumor-infiltrating naive CD4+ T cells sorted from the breast tumor. Subset of the sample: naive CD4+ T cells, CD4+CD45RA+CD25-. The chain has TRBV6-1 and TRBJ2-6, with 12 bases identical to TRBD1. The sequence was obtained from a female donor with breast cancer. Here the CDR3 reads CASGTGGRVLANVLTF. The CDR3 DNA sequence: TGTGCCAGCGGGACAGGGGGCCGGGTATTGGCCAACGTCCTGACTTTC.